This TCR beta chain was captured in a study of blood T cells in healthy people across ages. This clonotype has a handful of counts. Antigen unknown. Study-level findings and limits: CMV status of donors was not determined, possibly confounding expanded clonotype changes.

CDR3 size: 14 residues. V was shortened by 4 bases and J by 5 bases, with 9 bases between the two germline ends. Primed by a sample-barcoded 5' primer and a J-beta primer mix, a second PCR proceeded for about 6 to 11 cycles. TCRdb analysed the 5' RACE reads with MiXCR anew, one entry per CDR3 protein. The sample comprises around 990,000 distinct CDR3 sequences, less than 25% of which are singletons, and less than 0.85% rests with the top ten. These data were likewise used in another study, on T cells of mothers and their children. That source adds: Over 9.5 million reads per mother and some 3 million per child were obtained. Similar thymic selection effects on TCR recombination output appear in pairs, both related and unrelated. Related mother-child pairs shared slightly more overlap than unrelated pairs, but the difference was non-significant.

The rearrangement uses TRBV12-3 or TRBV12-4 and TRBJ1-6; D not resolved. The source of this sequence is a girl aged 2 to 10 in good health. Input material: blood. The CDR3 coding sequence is TGTGCCAGCAGTTCCGCACACGATAATTCACCCCTCCACTTT. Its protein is CASSSAHDNSPLHF.